One and the same sample provided the 7 T cell receptor beta chains below, sequenced in a study of T cell responses to AZD1222 COVID-19 vaccine. Assay used: immunoSEQ multiplex PCR; TCRdb lists only in-frame clones, some missing. This table has 170,000 or so clones, 85% to 90% appearing once. The sequencing used peripheral blood, collected 28 days after the second AZD1222 dose. These receptors all come from an adult who received the AZD1222 COVID-19 vaccine.

This rearrangement joins TRBV13 to TRBJ2-3; D unclear. The CDR3 is made up of 13 amino acids. Trimming took off 4 bases at V and 3 bases at J, with 8 bases between the two ends. Per germline, CDR1 PRHDT and CDR2 FYEKMQ (reference sequence). This CDR3 is CASSSGITDTQYF. Written as DNA, the CDR3 is TGTGCCAGCAGCTCTGGTATTACAGATACGCAGTATTTT.

The chain recombines TRBV7-9 with TRBJ2-2; D is possibly TRBD1 (5 bases). The germline V gene encodes CDR1 SEHNR and CDR2 FQNEAQ (reference sequence). Trimming cost V 0 bases and J 5 bases, with 7 bases left between them. The CDR3 runs 14 residues. In nucleotides, the CDR3 is TGTGCCAGCAGCTTAGCGGCAGGGACCGGGGAGCTGTTTTTT. Protein sequence: CASSLAAGTGELFF.

The chain uses TRBV6-2 or TRBV6-3 and TRBJ2-7, with 10 bases identical to TRBD2. The J segment lost 5 bases and the V segment lost 4 bases, leaving 5 bases of the junction unmatched. Germline V CDR1 and CDR2: MNHEY, SVGEGT. The CDR3 spans 14 residues. The DNA of the CDR3 is TGTGCCAGCAGTTTTAGCGGGGGGCAGGACGAGCAGTACTTC. Its protein product is CASSFSGGQDEQYF.

A word on this clone: Other DNA sequences in this specimen translate into the identical CDR3. J is TRBJ1-1 and V is TRBV5-1; the match to TRBD1 covers 8 bases. The CDR3 has 13 amino acids. Germline values: CDR1 SGHRS, CDR2 YFSETQ. The junction had 5 bases not matched to a gene; V was cut back by 4 bases and J by 6 bases. The CDR3 is CASSLGQGAEAFF. The CDR3 DNA is TGCGCCAGCAGCCTAGGACAGGGAGCTGAAGCTTTCTTT.

This chain uses TRBV19 with TRBJ2-5, with a possible D match to TRBD2 (8 bases). V lost 10 bases and J 2 bases, leaving 20 bases between the germline ends. The CDR3 is 15 residues long. Germline values: CDR1 LNHDA, CDR2 SQIVND (reference sequence). CDR3 DNA: TGTGCCACCCCCCGGGAGGGACAGCCACAAGAGACCCAGTACTTC. Translating gives CATPREGQPQETQYF.

Remarks on this clone: One end of the junction is discordant with germline, which a read error may explain. The rearrangement joins TRBV5-1 to TRBJ2-1; D perhaps matches TRBD2 (6 bases). The CDR3 totals 13 residues. The germline gives CDR1 SGHRS, CDR2 YFSETQ. CDR3 protein: CASSIRPGTPWLF. The CDR3 coding sequence is TGCGCCAGCAGCATCAGACCCGGGACTCCTTGGCTCTTC.

The chain has TRBV5-1 and TRBJ1-5, with 7 bases that match TRBD1. V lost 1 base and J lost 7; bases outside the gene matches: 2. Germline V CDR1 and CDR2: SGHRS, YFSETQ. The CDR3 totals 13 residues. CDR3 sequence: CASSLTGEQPQHF. The CDR3 bases are TGCGCCAGCAGCTTGACAGGGGAACAGCCCCAGCATTTT.